One sample yielded the 19 T cell receptor beta chains listed below, sequenced in a study of blood T cell repertoires in COVID-19. TCRdb's copy holds only in-frame clones and misses some; the assay was immunoSEQ multiplex PCR. This sample has around 130,000 clones, with roughly four fifths found just once. Source material: peripheral blood. The origin of the receptors is a human donor in a cohort sampled during active COVID-19.

The chain recombines TRBV19 with TRBJ1-1; D call uncertain. Germline lookup yields CDR1 LNHDA and CDR2 SQIVND (reference sequence). CDR3 length: 13 residues. Trimming took off 4 bases at V and 1 base at J, with 7 bases between the two ends. The CDR3 reads CASSTSRNTEAFF. The CDR3 nucleotides read TGTGCCAGTAGTACCTCGAGGAACACTGAAGCTTTCTTT.

This rearrangement joins TRBV5-1 to TRBJ2-1, with 11 bases that match TRBD2. The V segment lost 0 bases and the J segment 7 bases; nucleotides outside the gene matches: 6. There are 16 residues in the CDR3. Germline CDR1 and CDR2: SGHRS and YFSETQ. CDR3 bases: TGCGCCAGCAGCTTGGCCGCGACTAGCGGGGAAAATGAGCAGTTCTTC. Protein sequence: CASSLAATSGENEQFF.

The V gene is TRBV7-2, the J gene TRBJ1-4; D is unresolved. The length of the CDR3 is 14 residues. Germline CDR1 reads SGHTA; CDR2 reads FQGNSA. V was clipped by 7 bases and J by 0 bases, with 9 bases between them. CDR3 loop: CASKEGATNEKLFF. CDR3 nucleotide sequence: TGTGCCAGCAAGGAGGGCGCAACTAATGAAAAACTGTTTTTT.

The V call is TRBV5-6, the J call TRBJ2-1; D ambiguous. V lost 1 base and J 8 bases, leaving 16 bases between the germline ends. CDR1 and CDR2 from the germline V gene are SGHDT and YYEEEE. The CDR3 is 15 amino acids. CDR3 nucleotides: TGTGCCAGCAGCTTGTTGGAAACTGAGGCCCATGAGCAGTTCTTC. Translated: CASSLLETEAHEQFF.

This rearrangement joins TRBV6-1 to TRBJ1-5; D call uncertain. This CDR3 has 13 residues. Germline lookup yields CDR1 MNHNS and CDR2 SASEGT. V was cut by 2 bases and J by 13 bases, with 15 bases left in between. CDR3 in amino acids: CASSETETGSQHF. The CDR3 nucleotides read TGTGCCAGCAGTGAAACCGAGACGGGGAGTCAGCATTTT.

J is TRBJ2-2 and V is TRBV13; D possibly corresponds to TRBD1 (5 bases). The germline V gene has CDR1 PRHDT and CDR2 FYEKMQ (reference sequence). This CDR3 region has 15 residues. V lost 3 bases and J 3 bases, leaving 11 bases between the germline ends. The CDR3 loop is CASSFPGKDTGELFF. As DNA, the CDR3 is TGTGCCAGCAGCTTTCCAGGGAAGGACACCGGGGAGCTGTTTTTT.

The chain couples TRBV19 to TRBJ2-2; 8 bases match TRBD1. Germline lookup yields CDR1 LNHDA and CDR2 SQIVND (reference sequence). V trimming: 6 bases; J trimming: 5 bases; junction bases outside the gene matches: 5. The CDR3 contains 14 residues. CDR3 nucleotides: TGTGCCAGTAGGCCTACAGGGGGTACCGGGGAGCTGTTTTTT. Translated: CASRPTGGTGELFF.

The chain is built from TRBV5-4 and TRBJ2-5, with 10 bases lining up with TRBD1. Germline V gene data show CDR1 as SGHNT and CDR2 as YYREEE (reference sequence). V shed 6 bases, J shed 7 bases, and the junction held 9 bases outside the gene matches. CDR3 length: 14 amino acids. CDR3 protein: CASIDRGPQGTQYF. The CDR3 DNA follows: TGTGCCAGCATCGACAGGGGGCCCCAGGGGACCCAGTACTTC.

This rearrangement joins TRBV6-5 to TRBJ1-1; unclear D gene. The CDR3 covers 14 residues. Deletions cut 5 bases from V and 2 bases from J, with 12 bases between. Germline V lookup: CDR1 MNHEY, CDR2 SVGAGI. This CDR3 reads CASSRREANTEAFF. The CDR3 DNA sequence: TGTGCCAGCAGTCGCCGGGAAGCCAACACTGAAGCTTTCTTT.

The chain uses TRBV19 and TRBJ1-1; tentatively, D is TRBD1 (5 bases). Germline CDR1 LNHDA, CDR2 SQIVND (reference sequence). V lost 11 bases to trimming and J lost 1 base, with 23 bases between them. The CDR3 totals 16 residues. The CDR3, as DNA: TGTGCCGCTTCGACGAACAGGATGTTTGGGAACACTGAAGCTTTCTTT. It encodes CAASTNRMFGNTEAFF.

This clone occurred once. This chain's CDR3 is CASSLASGAGANVLTF. In DNA, the CDR3 is TGCGCCAGCAGCTTGGCTTCGGGGGCTGGGGCCAACGTCCTGACTTTC. The V and J genes are TRBV5-1 and TRBJ2-6; tentative D call: TRBD2 (6 bases). Germline V gene sequence: CDR1 SGHRS, CDR2 YFSETQ. This CDR3 region has 16 residues. V was clipped by 0 bases and J by 2 bases, with 9 bases between them.

This chain uses TRBV15 with TRBJ1-5; D gene ambiguous. This CDR3 spans 12 amino acids. Trimming left V 2 bases short and J 8 bases short, with 7 bases between. In germline, CDR1 is LNHNV, CDR2 YYDKDF (reference sequence). CDR3 residues: CATSRTEKPQHF. DNA of the CDR3: TGTGCCACCAGCAGAACCGAGAAGCCCCAGCATTTT.

The chain combines TRBV3-1 (or the pseudogene TRBV3-2) with TRBJ2-1; a possible D gene is TRBD2 (5 bases). V was cut by 2 bases and J by 5 bases, with 10 bases left in between. Germline V gene lookup returns CDR1 LGHDT and CDR2 YNNKEL (reference sequence). CDR3 length: 14 amino acids. CDR3 sequence: CASSQRGFNNEQFF. The DNA of the CDR3 is TGTGCCAGCAGCCAAAGAGGGTTCAACAATGAGCAGTTCTTC.

The count of this clone is one. The J gene is TRBJ2-5, the V gene TRBV25-1, with D perhaps matching TRBD2 (6 bases). Germline CDR1 and CDR2: MGHDK and SYGVNS. The CDR3 extends over 15 amino acids. Trimming removed 3 bases from V and 5 bases from J, with 16 bases in between. In nucleotides, the CDR3 is TGTGCCAGCAGTGACTTCCCCGGGGGTTTGGAGACCCAGTACTTC. Protein: CASSDFPGGLETQYF.

This chain links TRBV29-1 with TRBJ2-5, with 8 nucleotides matching TRBD2. This CDR3 has 15 residues. V lost 2 bases, J lost 5 bases, and 10 bases stayed unmatched. In germline, CDR1 is SQVTM, CDR2 ANQGSEA. The CDR3 nucleotides read TGCAGCGTTGAACGGGCTAGCGGGTATTTGGAGACCCAGTACTTC. Encoded protein: CSVERASGYLETQYF.

The V gene is TRBV7-2, the J gene TRBJ1-1; D unclear. Germline V gene data show CDR1 as SGHTA and CDR2 as FQGNSA. The CDR3 has 14 amino acids. Trimming left V 1 base short and J 2 bases short, with 8 bases between. The CDR3 loop is CASSLGHSNTEAFF. As DNA, the CDR3 is TGTGCCAGCAGCTTAGGGCACAGTAACACTGAAGCTTTCTTT.

The rearrangement links TRBV28 to TRBJ2-5, with TRBD2 identical over 11 bases. V lost 6 bases and J lost 2; bases outside the gene matches: 5. CDR1 and CDR2 from the germline V gene are MDHEN and SYDVKM. This CDR3 is built from 15 residues. The DNA for the CDR3 is TGTGCCAGCAGCCCTACTAGCGGGGGTCAAGAGACCCAGTACTTC. Protein: CASSPTSGGQETQYF.

The rearrangement joins TRBV5-4 to TRBJ1-5; 9 bases fit TRBD1. The germline V gene has CDR1 SGHNT and CDR2 YYREEE (reference sequence). V dropped 3 bases and J dropped 3; count of bases not matched to a gene: 4. The length of the CDR3 is 15 residues. CDR3 in amino acids: CASSSGTGNNQPQHF. CDR3 in DNA: TGTGCCAGCAGCTCTGGGACAGGGAACAATCAGCCCCAGCATTTT. Together with reference TRBV5-4 and TRBJ1-5, the CDR3 gives the full variable domain: ETGVTQSPTHLIKTRGQQVTLRCSSQSGHNTVSWYQQALGQGPQFIFQYYREEENGRGNFPPRFSGLQFPNYSSELNVNALELDDSALYLCASSSGTGNNQPQHFGDGTRLSIL.

The rearrangement joins TRBV28 to TRBJ2-7; 7 bases match TRBD2. J lost 1 base, V lost 4 bases, and 13 bases had no gene match. There are 17 residues in the CDR3. CDR1 is MDHEN and CDR2 is SYDVKM in the germline V gene. The CDR3 nucleotides read TGTGCCAGCAGTTATCCCTACTCTCCGGGGGGATCCTACGAGCAGTACTTC. Amino acids: CASSYPYSPGGSYEQYF.